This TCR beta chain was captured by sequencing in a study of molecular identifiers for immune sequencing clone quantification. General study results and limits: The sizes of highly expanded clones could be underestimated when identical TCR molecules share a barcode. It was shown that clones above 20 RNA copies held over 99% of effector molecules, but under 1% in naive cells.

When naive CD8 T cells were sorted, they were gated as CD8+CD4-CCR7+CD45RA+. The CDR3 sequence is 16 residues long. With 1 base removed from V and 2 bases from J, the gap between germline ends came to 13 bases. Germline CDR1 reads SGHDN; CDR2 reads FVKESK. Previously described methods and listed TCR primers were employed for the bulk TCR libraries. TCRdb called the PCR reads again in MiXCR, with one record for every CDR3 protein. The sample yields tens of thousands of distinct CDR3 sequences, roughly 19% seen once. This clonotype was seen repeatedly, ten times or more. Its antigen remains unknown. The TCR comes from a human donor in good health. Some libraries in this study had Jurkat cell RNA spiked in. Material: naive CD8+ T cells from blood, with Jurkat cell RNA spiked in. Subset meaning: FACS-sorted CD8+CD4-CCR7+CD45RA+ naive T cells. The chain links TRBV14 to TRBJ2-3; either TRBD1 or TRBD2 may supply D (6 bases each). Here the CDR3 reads CASSQAGGQDTDTQYF. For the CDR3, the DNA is TGTGCCAGCAGCCAAGCTGGGGGGCAAGACACAGATACGCAGTATTTT. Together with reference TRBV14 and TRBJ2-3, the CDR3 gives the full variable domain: EAGVTQFPSHSVIEKGQTVTLRCDPISGHDNLYWYRRVMGKEIKFLLHFVKESKQDESGMPNNRFLAERTGGTYSTLKVQPAELEDSGVYFCASSQAGGQDTDTQYFGPGTRLTVL.